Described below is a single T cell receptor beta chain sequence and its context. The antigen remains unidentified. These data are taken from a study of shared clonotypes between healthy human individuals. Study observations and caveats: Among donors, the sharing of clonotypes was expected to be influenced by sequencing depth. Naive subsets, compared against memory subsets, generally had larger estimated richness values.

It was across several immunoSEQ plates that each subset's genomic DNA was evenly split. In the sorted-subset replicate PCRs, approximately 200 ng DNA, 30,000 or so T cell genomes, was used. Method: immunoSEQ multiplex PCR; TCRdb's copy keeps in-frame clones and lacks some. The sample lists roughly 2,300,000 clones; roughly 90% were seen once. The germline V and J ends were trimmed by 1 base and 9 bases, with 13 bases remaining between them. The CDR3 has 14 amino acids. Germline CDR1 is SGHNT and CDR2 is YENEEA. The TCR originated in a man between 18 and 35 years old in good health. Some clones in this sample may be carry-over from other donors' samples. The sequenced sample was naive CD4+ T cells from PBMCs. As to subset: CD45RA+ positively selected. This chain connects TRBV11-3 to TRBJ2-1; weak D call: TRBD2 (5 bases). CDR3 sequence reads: CASSLGADSSEQFF. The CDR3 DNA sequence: TGTGCCAGCAGCTTAGGGGCGGACTCAAGTGAGCAGTTCTTC.